This paragraph covers one T cell receptor beta chain sequence. There is no known antigen for this receptor. The junction and the germline gene differ at one end; a read error may be behind it. The library was produced with the immunoSEQ multiplex PCR assay. For the original study's pipeline: A statistical classification framework was built to diagnose cytomegalovirus status from the catalog of TCR beta chain sequences. TCRdb took this table from immuneACCESS and kept in-frame rearrangements with V and J called. Such tables lack part of the clones; where checked against another copy, unresolved V genes explain under half of the gap, and the rest is unexplained. From that table come the V and J calls and clone size; the DNA was used to work out D and trimming. The sample records some 190,000 clones, 86% of which are singletons. The ten largest account for roughly 1.6% of the sample. The sample comes from a study of cytomegalovirus exposure and HLA in healthy donors (dated by TCRdb to 2016 to 2017). Study-wide context: The 700 or so repertoires of the first cohort and the roughly 120 validation repertoires were produced on the same platform, according to a later analysis. The study aimed to test whether signatures of past pathogen exposure could be identified by cataloging public T cell receptors. The study combined high-throughput TCR immunosequencing, statistical association of individual TCRs with disease status, and machine learning to predict cytomegalovirus infection status. Along with the approximately 650-subject first cohort, a separate validation cohort of over 90 different subjects was used.

Donors formed part of the validation cohort, which comprised fewer than 150 subjects and was distinct from the first cohort of 666 subjects. Overall study results and their limits: Across donors, most TCR sequences were observed very rarely, whereas some public TCRs were present in many individuals. A later analysis lacked HLA typing for the validation cohort, so it scored co-occurrence in that cohort across all 120 or so repertoires. The study listed 150 to 200 TCR beta chains as associated with cytomegalovirus. Cytomegalovirus status was reported to be diagnosed by the classifier with high specificity and sensitivity in both the original and validation cohorts. A few of the identified cytomegalovirus-associated TCR beta chains were confirmed in vitro to be specific for cytomegalovirus antigens. A later analysis found that TCRs clustered in the first cohort also tended to co-occur in the 95 to 150 validation repertoires, with about 94% of cluster scores above 0. The authors suggested that the approach could potentially be extended to other disease states and immunological phenotypes.

The clonotype was recovered from a woman between 18 and 30 years old in good health and CMV-seronegative. The specimen sequenced was PBMCs.

The bases read TGTGCCAGCAGCTTCGCAGGCCCAGAGACCCAGTACTTC. Translated, it gives CASSFAGPETQYF. This receptor chain uses TRBV5-1 and TRBJ2-5; no D gene call is confident. The CDR3 numbers 13 residues from cysteine through phenylalanine. Left in the record is the CDR3 DNA by itself, 39 bases read in frame from the first base. The germline V gene provides CDR1 SGHRS and CDR2 YFSETQ.